These 21 T cell receptor beta chains were all obtained from the same sample, sequenced in a study of OX40 agonist ivuxolimab in advanced cancers. TCRdb's copy holds only in-frame clones and misses some; the assay was immunoSEQ multiplex PCR. The data show approximately 70,000 clones, roughly 90% seen once. The sample here was CD4+ or CD8+ T cells sorted from blood, taken in a trial of the OX40 agonist ivuxolimab. The receptors here all came from an adult with an advanced solid tumor such as melanoma, head and neck, liver or kidney cancer.

This clone was detected once. This chain connects TRBV4-2 to TRBJ1-1; D is possibly TRBD1 (6 bases). V lost 0 bases to trimming and J lost 6 bases, with 14 bases between them. Germline V gives CDR1 LGHNA, CDR2 YNFKEQ. The CDR3 runs to 15 residues. The CDR3, as DNA: TGTGCCAGCAGCCAAGATCAAGGGGGGTTGGCTGAAGCTTTCTTT. This sequence encodes CASSQDQGGLAEAFF.

The gene calls are TRBV5-1 and TRBJ2-3; no reliable D call. This CDR3 region has 14 residues. Trimming stripped 5 bases from V and 0 bases from J, with 10 bases between. CDR1 and CDR2 (germline): SGHRS, YFSETQ. The CDR3 spells CASRPTLSTDTQYF. The CDR3 nucleotides read TGCGCCAGCAGACCTACTCTTAGCACAGATACGCAGTATTTT. The complete variable domain, with remaining parts taken from reference TRBV5-1 and TRBJ2-3, reads KAGVTQTPRYLIKTRGQQVTLSCSPISGHRSVSWYQQTPGQGLQFLFEYFSETQRNKGNFPGRFSGRQFSNSRSEMNVSTLELGDSALYLCASRPTLSTDTQYFGPGTRLTVL.

This clone is a singleton in its sample. This chain connects TRBV7-2 to TRBJ2-2; TRBD1 agrees at 8 bases. The germline V gene encodes CDR1 SGHTA and CDR2 FQGNSA. Trimming removed 1 base from V and 3 bases from J; junction bases left unmatched: 7. This CDR3 region has 17 residues. CDR3 coding DNA: TGTGCCAGCAGCTTAGGACAGGGGCGAACCCACACCGGGGAGCTGTTTTTT. Protein: CASSLGQGRTHTGELFF.

The chain is built from TRBV7-2 and TRBJ2-5; TRBD2 is a possible D gene (5 bases). The CDR3 is 13 residues long. Per germline, CDR1 SGHTA and CDR2 FQGNSA. V lost 5 bases to trimming and J lost 4 bases, with 11 bases between them. DNA for the CDR3: TGTGCCAGCAGCCATGAGGGTGGAGAGACCCAGTACTTC. Protein: CASSHEGGETQYF.

V usage is TRBV11-3 and J usage is TRBJ2-1; D possibly corresponds to TRBD2 (5 bases). Trimming took 6 bases from V and 5 from J, leaving 17 bases between them. Germline loops: CDR1 SGHNT, CDR2 YENEEA. The CDR3 totals 15 residues. The CDR3 spells CASSDRRSGDNEQFF. The CDR3 nucleotides are TGTGCCAGCAGTGACCGAAGGTCCGGGGACAATGAGCAGTTCTTC.

The rearrangement links TRBV5-1 to TRBJ1-2; D may be TRBD1 (5 bases). The CDR3 length is 13 residues. V was clipped by 1 base and J by 8 bases, with 12 bases between them. Germline V CDR1 and CDR2: SGHRS, YFSETQ. DNA of the CDR3: TGCGCCAGCAGCTTGATTGGAGGGGACGGCTACACCTTC. Its protein is CASSLIGGDGYTF.

This clone was detected once. The V call is TRBV13, the J call TRBJ1-4; TRBD1 might be the D (5 bases). The CDR3 spans 15 residues. V shed 4 bases and J shed 4 bases, with 13 bases lying between them. Germline V CDR1 and CDR2: PRHDT, FYEKMQ (reference sequence). CDR3 DNA sequence: TGTGCCAGCAGCTCCCGGACATCCGGTAATGAAAAACTGTTTTTT. Protein: CASSSRTSGNEKLFF.

The chain uses TRBV4-1 and TRBJ1-6, with a tentative D call TRBD1 (5 bases). This CDR3 region has 19 residues. Germline-derived CDR1 and CDR2 are MGHRA and YSYEKL. The V end lost 2 bases, the J end lost 0 bases, and 17 bases lay between the germline ends. CDR3 nucleotide sequence: TGCGCCAGCAGCCAAAGGAGCCCGGGACGGAGCTCCTATAATTCACCCCTCCACTTT. It is translated as CASSQRSPGRSSYNSPLHF.

The rearrangement joins TRBV5-3 to TRBJ1-2; D is ambiguous. TRBV5-3 is known as an ORF, though its function is uncertain. V was cut by 5 bases and J by 4 bases, with 3 bases left in between. CDR3 length: 10 residues. The CDR3 loop reads CARRSYGYTF. The CDR3 region has the DNA TGTGCCAGAAGGAGCTATGGCTACACCTTC.

The CDR3 spells CASSPEGPHLWGYTF. The CDR3 region has the DNA TGTGCCAGCTCACCTGAGGGGCCGCATCTATGGGGCTACACCTTC. This chain links TRBV18 with TRBJ1-2; D might be TRBD1 (5 bases). Per germline, CDR1 KGHSH and CDR2 LQKENI. Trimming cost V 3 bases and J 8 bases, with 19 bases left between them. The CDR3 runs 15 residues.

Only one count was recorded for this clone. V gene TRBV4-3 combines with J gene TRBJ2-3; 9 bases fit TRBD1. This CDR3 comprises 15 residues. The V and J ends lost 4 bases and 3 bases, in that order; junction bases with no gene match: 5. The germline V gene has CDR1 LGHNA and CDR2 YSLEER. The CDR3 loop is CASSPGTGFTDTQYF. As DNA, the CDR3 is TGCGCCAGCAGCCCCGGGACAGGGTTTACAGATACGCAGTATTTT.

The J gene is TRBJ1-5, the V gene TRBV21-1; the tabulated D call, TRBD1, remains unverified against the DNA. TRBV21-1 is a documented pseudogene. The CDR3 has 16 residues. The CDR3 loop is CASSLQGARGNQPQHF. DNA for the CDR3: TGTGCCAGCAGTTTACAGGGGGCAAGGGGCAATCAGCCCCAGCATTTT.

The J gene is TRBJ1-1, the V gene TRBV19; D perhaps matches TRBD1 (5 bases). V lost 7 bases and J lost 6, with 18 bases in between. The germline gives CDR1 LNHDA, CDR2 SQIVND (reference sequence). The CDR3 covers 14 residues. CDR3 protein: CASTAQGGFAEAFF. The CDR3 DNA reads as TGTGCCAGTACCGCTCAGGGAGGGTTTGCTGAAGCTTTCTTT.

The chain has TRBV21-1 and TRBJ1-4; TRBD1 reflects the table's D call only, with no check against the DNA. TRBV21-1 counts as a pseudogene. The CDR3 is 15 residues long. CDR3 sequence: CASSKDVAPNEKLFF. Written as DNA, the CDR3 is TGTGCCAGCAGCAAAGACGTGGCACCGAATGAAAAACTGTTTTTT.

This chain links TRBV2 with TRBJ2-7; the D gene could be TRBD1 or TRBD2 (5 bases each). V was trimmed by 8 bases and J by 0 bases, leaving 23 bases between them. Germline V CDR1 and CDR2: SNHLY, FYNNEI. The CDR3 is made up of 17 amino acids. CDR3 residues: CASGISPSGTVSYEQYF. CDR3 bases: TGTGCCAGCGGAATATCCCCGTCGGGGACGGTCTCCTACGAGCAGTACTTC.

The chain couples TRBV5-4 to TRBJ2-7; 8 nucleotides agree with TRBD1. The V gene end was trimmed by 2 bases and the J gene end by 6 bases; junction bases not matched to a gene: 4. Germline CDR1 reads SGHNT; CDR2 reads YYREEE (reference sequence). The CDR3 contains 13 residues. In nucleotides, the CDR3 is TGTGCCAGCAGCTTAGGACAGGGAGGCGAGCAGTACTTC. Translation: CASSLGQGGEQYF.

The chain joins TRBV5-1 to TRBJ2-1, with D perhaps TRBD1 or TRBD2 (5 bases each). CDR1 is SGHRS, CDR2 YFSETQ, per germline. Deletions cut 2 bases from V and 7 bases from J, with 13 bases between. CDR3 length equals 14 residues. As DNA, the CDR3 is TGCGCCAGCAGCTTTCTATCGGGGCTAAATGAGCAGTTCTTC. This encodes CASSFLSGLNEQFF. Full variable domain (missing parts from reference TRBV5-1 and TRBJ2-1): KAGVTQTPRYLIKTRGQQVTLSCSPISGHRSVSWYQQTPGQGLQFLFEYFSETQRNKGNFPGRFSGRQFSNSRSEMNVSTLELGDSALYLCASSFLSGLNEQFFGPGTRLTVL.

The rearrangement links TRBV18 to TRBJ2-4, with D possibly matching TRBD1 (5 bases). The CDR3 extends over 15 amino acids. Trimming left V 3 bases short and J 8 bases short, with 17 bases between. CDR1 is KGHSH, CDR2 LQKENI, per germline. In DNA form, the CDR3 reads TGTGCCAGCTCACCTTTACAGGTTGTCGGAGACATTCAGTACTTC. This gives the protein CASSPLQVVGDIQYF.

CDR3 sequence reads: CASSLGQDEQYF. CDR3 bases: TGTGCCAGCAGCTTAGGGCAGGACGAGCAGTACTTC. The chain joins TRBV7-2 to TRBJ2-7; the D is unclear. The CDR3 is 12 residues long. Germline V gene data show CDR1 as SGHTA and CDR2 as FQGNSA. Trimming took 1 base from V and 5 from J, leaving 6 bases between them.

The rearrangement uses TRBV30 and TRBJ2-7, with D perhaps being TRBD1 or TRBD2 (5 bases each). CDR1 and CDR2 (germline): GTSNPN, SVGIG (reference sequence). V shed 3 bases and J shed 1 base, with 7 bases lying between them. This CDR3 comprises 12 residues. The CDR3 nucleotides are TGTGCCTGGAGGGGGGTATCCTACGAGCAGTACTTC. Translated, it gives CAWRGVSYEQYF.

The V and J genes are TRBV4-1 and TRBJ2-2; TRBD1 agrees at 8 bases. Germline V gene lookup returns CDR1 MGHRA and CDR2 YSYEKL. The CDR3 is 20 amino acids. Trimming took 2 bases from V and 5 from J; bases not matched to a gene: 19. The CDR3 here is CASSQRSPGGVGSPTGELFF. As DNA, the CDR3 is TGCGCCAGCAGCCAAAGATCCCCAGGGGGCGTTGGGAGCCCAACCGGGGAGCTGTTTTTT.